The 6 T cell receptor beta chains below were found in one sample sequenced in a study of breast tumors, draining lymph nodes, adjacent tissues. Breast cancer patients provided tissue from their axillary draining lymph nodes. MiXCR, applied by TCRdb to the multiplex PCR reads, yields one record per CDR3 protein. The sample contains some 130,000 distinct CDR3 sequences, about a fifth of which appear only once. The specimen was axillary lymph node tissue. These receptors all come from a female donor with breast cancer. Some clones in this sample may be carry-over from other donors' samples.

A note on this clonotype: In this CDR3 the conserved last residue, phenylalanine or tryptophan, is missing, so a read error is likely. The chain recombines TRBV18 with TRBJ2-7; 8 nucleotides match TRBD1. The CDR3 covers 14 residues. Per germline, CDR1 KGHSH and CDR2 LQKENI. V dropped 4 bases and J dropped 2; count of bases not matched to a gene: 4. CDR3 DNA: TGTGCCAGCTCACGGACAGGGAGAACCTACGAGCAGTACTCC. Protein product: CASSRTGRTYEQYS.

This clonotype turned up a few times. The chain combines TRBV4-1 with TRBJ2-1, with 15 bases identical to TRBD2. CDR1 is MGHRA, CDR2 YSYEKL, per germline. The CDR3 loop spans 18 amino acids. With 0 bases clipped from V and 4 bases from J, the junction kept 4 bases outside the gene matches. CDR3 DNA: TGCGCCAGCAGCCAAGAAGAAGGACTAGCGGGAGGGTACAATGAGCAGTTCTTC. Its translation: CASSQEEGLAGGYNEQFF.

There are many counts of this clonotype. The rearrangement uses TRBV11-2 and TRBJ1-4; D is undetermined. The length of the CDR3 is 15 residues. Trimming took 1 base from V and 4 from J, leaving 10 bases between them. Germline CDR1 SGHAT, CDR2 FQNNGV. CDR3 loop: CASSLAGALNEKLFF. In nucleotides, the CDR3 is TGTGCCAGCAGCTTAGCTGGTGCTCTTAATGAAAAACTGTTTTTT. The full variable domain, completed using reference TRBV11-2 and TRBJ1-4, is EAGVAQSPRYKIIEKRQSVAFWCNPISGHATLYWYQQILGQGPKLLIQFQNNGVVDDSQLPKDRFSAERLKGVDSTLKIQPAKLEDSAVYLCASSLAGALNEKLFFGSGTQLSVL.

The J gene is TRBJ2-3, the V gene TRBV27, with TRBD1 matching over 7 bases. The V gene end was trimmed by 8 bases and the J gene end by 2 bases; junction bases not matched to a gene: 10. The CDR3 loop spans 15 amino acids. CDR1 and CDR2 from the germline V gene are MNHEY and SMNVEV (reference sequence). The chain's CDR3 is CASSTGPLLTDTQYF. CDR3 coding DNA: TGTGCCAGCTCGACAGGGCCCCTTCTCACAGATACGCAGTATTTT.

Notes on this clonotype: A much larger clone is a single base away; this may be a read error. This chain joins TRBV20-1 and TRBJ2-1; tentative D call: TRBD2 (6 bases). Looked up from germline, CDR1 is DFQATT and CDR2 is SNEGSKA (reference sequence). The CDR3 runs to 16 residues. The CDR3 bases are TGCAGTGCGAGAGAGGACCCAGGGACTTCCCCCTTCTTAGCGTTCTTC. Protein product: CSAREDPGTSPFLAFF.

This clonotype was observed a few times. The V gene is TRBV28, the J gene TRBJ2-7, with 14 bases aligning to TRBD2. CDR1 is MDHEN and CDR2 is SYDVKM in the germline V gene. With V trimmed by 4 bases and J by 3 bases, 8 bases remained unmatched. The CDR3 length is 17 residues. This chain's CDR3 is CASSSVTSGRVNYEQYF. In nucleotides, the CDR3 is TGTGCCAGCAGTTCTGTGACTAGCGGGAGGGTGAACTACGAGCAGTACTTC.